Listed below are T cell receptor beta chains from one sample, sequenced in a study of shared clonotypes between healthy human individuals. TCRdb's copy holds only in-frame clones and misses some; the assay was immunoSEQ multiplex PCR. Of some 1.5 million clones in the sample, approximately 98% are singletons; the top ten hold roughly 0.45%. Sequencing used naive CD4+ T cells sorted from blood. These receptors all stem from a man aged 25 to 45 in good health. CDR3s include the opening cysteine and the closing phenylalanine or tryptophan. D genes are given only for firm matches. Size is omitted from some rows. Given values are once, few, many or a class for expanded clones.

clone size: NA
D gene: NA
V gene: TRBV27
J gene: TRBJ1-4
CDR3 DNA: TGTGCCAGCAGTTTCCGGGGGGGAAAACTGTTTTTT
CDR3 protein: CASSFRGGKLFF

clone size: once
D gene: TRBD2
V gene: TRBV5-1
J gene: TRBJ2-3
CDR3 DNA: TGCGCCAGCAGCCCAAGACTAGCAACCACAGATACGCAGTATTTT
CDR3 protein: CASSPRLATTDTQYF

clone size: NA
D gene: NA
V gene: TRBV7-3
J gene: TRBJ2-3
CDR3 DNA: TGTGCCAGCAGCTTATCGGTGCCGCAAGATACGCAGTATTTT
CDR3 protein: CASSLSVPQDTQYF

clone size: NA
D gene: TRBD1
V gene: TRBV29-1
J gene: TRBJ2-2
CDR3 DNA: TGCAGCGTTTACAGGGGTACCGGGGAGCTGTTTTTT
CDR3 protein: CSVYRGTGELFF

clone size: NA
D gene: TRBD1
V gene: TRBV25-1
J gene: TRBJ2-5
CDR3 DNA: TGTGCCAGCAGTGAACGGACAGGGTGGGGGACCCAGTACTTC
CDR3 protein: CASSERTGWGTQYF

clone size: NA
D gene: TRBD1
V gene: TRBV7-9
J gene: TRBJ2-3
CDR3 DNA: TGTGCCAGCAGCTTACGTTTTGACAGGGGGACAGATACGCAGTATTTT
CDR3 protein: CASSLRFDRGTDTQYF

clone size: NA
D gene: NA
V gene: TRBV6-4
J gene: TRBJ2-1
CDR3 DNA: TGTGCCAGCAGCGCATCAACTGCTGGGGTCGCGTTCTTC
CDR3 protein: CASSASTAGVAFF

clone size: NA
D gene: TRBD1
V gene: TRBV4-1
J gene: TRBJ2-1
CDR3 DNA: TGCGCCAGCAGTTCCCCCAGGGGGCGTCACAATGAGCAGTTCTTC
CDR3 protein: CASSSPRGRHNEQFF

clone size: NA
D gene: TRBD2
V gene: TRBV7-8
J gene: TRBJ2-3
CDR3 DNA: TGTGCCAGCAGCTTAGGGGCTGCTGTCGAGGGAGGGACAGATACGCAGTATTTT
CDR3 protein: CASSLGAAVEGGTDTQYF

clone size: once
D gene: NA
V gene: TRBV28
J gene: TRBJ2-7
CDR3 DNA: TGTGCCAGCAGTTTTAGCGACCTGGTCGAGCAGTACTTC
CDR3 protein: CASSFSDLVEQYF

clone size: once
D gene: TRBD2
V gene: TRBV9
J gene: TRBJ2-3
CDR3 DNA: TGTGCCAGCAGCTCCCAAGCGGGAGTGGGGACAGATACGCAGTATTTT
CDR3 protein: CASSSQAGVGTDTQYF

clone size: NA
D gene: TRBD1
V gene: TRBV18
J gene: TRBJ2-7
CDR3 DNA: TGTGCCAGCTCACGAGACAGGGTGGGATCCTACGAGCAGTACTTC
CDR3 protein: CASSRDRVGSYEQYF

clone size: NA
D gene: NA
V gene: TRBV2
J gene: TRBJ2-6
CDR3 DNA: TGTGCCAGCAGCGCGCTTTCTGGGGCCAACGTCCTGACTTTC
CDR3 protein: CASSALSGANVLTF

clone size: NA
D gene: NA
V gene: TRBV5-6
J gene: TRBJ1-2
CDR3 DNA: TGTGCCAGCAGCTTGGGGCCAGGAGGGGGTTCCTATGGCTACACCTTC
CDR3 protein: CASSLGPGGGSYGYTF

clone size: once
D gene: NA
V gene: TRBV6-1
J gene: TRBJ1-5
CDR3 DNA: TGTGCCAGCAGTGACGTGGCAGAAAATCAGCCCCAGCATTTT
CDR3 protein: CASSDVAENQPQHF

clone size: NA
D gene: NA
V gene: TRBV5-1
J gene: TRBJ2-2
CDR3 DNA: TGCGCCAGCAGCTTGGTTGCCCAATATAACACCGGGGAGCTGTTTTTT
CDR3 protein: CASSLVAQYNTGELFF

clone size: once
D gene: NA
V gene: TRBV11-2
J gene: TRBJ2-1
CDR3 DNA: TGTGCCAGCAGCTTCAGGGATGTAAATGAGCAGTTCTTC
CDR3 protein: CASSFRDVNEQFF

clone size: NA
D gene: NA
V gene: TRBV6-9
J gene: TRBJ2-7
CDR3 DNA: TGTGCCAGCAGTTGGGGGCGATTGGGGGTCGAGCAGTACTTC
CDR3 protein: CASSWGRLGVEQYF

clone size: NA
D gene: NA
V gene: TRBV5-4
J gene: TRBJ2-3
CDR3 DNA: TGTGCCAGCAGCCCCAGGGTCCGTCTAGATACGCAGTATTTT
CDR3 protein: CASSPRVRLDTQYF

clone size: NA
D gene: NA
V gene: TRBV6-1
J gene: TRBJ2-6
CDR3 DNA: TGTGCCAGCAGTGAACGGGCCCCGGCCGGGGCCAACGTCCTGACTTTC
CDR3 protein: CASSERAPAGANVLTF

clone size: NA
D gene: NA
V gene: TRBV28
J gene: TRBJ1-5
CDR3 DNA: TGTGCCAGCAGCCAATATAGCAATCAGCCCCAGCATTTT
CDR3 protein: CASSQYSNQPQHF

clone size: NA
D gene: NA
V gene: TRBV19
J gene: TRBJ2-5
CDR3 DNA: TGTGCCAGTAGTGAGGGCGACATGAGAGAGACCCAGTACTTC
CDR3 protein: CASSEGDMRETQYF

clone size: once
D gene: NA
V gene: TRBV5-5
J gene: TRBJ2-7
CDR3 DNA: TGTGCCAGCAGCTTGTCACATCCGTCTGCCGAGCAGTACTTC
CDR3 protein: CASSLSHPSAEQYF

clone size: NA
D gene: NA
V gene: TRBV7-9
J gene: TRBJ1-3
CDR3 DNA: TGTGCCAGCAGCTTAACCTCGACGCCCCTTTTGACTGGAAACACCATATATTTT
CDR3 protein: CASSLTSTPLLTGNTIYF

clone size: NA
D gene: TRBD2
V gene: TRBV10-3
J gene: TRBJ2-3
CDR3 DNA: TGTGCCATCAGTGAGTGGGCTAGCGGGAGAGACGATACGCAGTATTTT
CDR3 protein: CAISEWASGRDDTQYF

clone size: NA
D gene: NA
V gene: TRBV7-2
J gene: TRBJ1-3
CDR3 DNA: TGTGCCAGTAGAAGGGGGGACATTACTGGGAACACCATATATTTT
CDR3 protein: CASRRGDITGNTIYF

clone size: NA
D gene: TRBD2
V gene: TRBV27
J gene: TRBJ2-1
CDR3 DNA: TGTGCCAGCAGTTTACTAGCGGGGCCAGCCGGTGAGCAGTTCTTC
CDR3 protein: CASSLLAGPAGEQFF